This T cell receptor beta chain was sequenced in a study of blood T cell repertoires in COVID-19 (TCRdb year 2020). With respect to the entire study: Collaborator samples came from the United States, Italy and Spain and covered acute and convalescent phases of COVID-19. The prospective study material was composed of cDNA or gDNA derived from T cells, B-cell-depleted T cells, or PBMCs. The dataset comprised deeply sampled blood TCRbeta repertoires from subjects exposed to, actively infected with, or recovered from COVID-19. The repertoires were released in a freely available public database meant as a resource for research on the immune response to SARS-CoV-2. Samples came from the ongoing ImmuneRACE study (first 160 participants) plus 1,254 subjects from 6 global collaborators. A de-identified subject ID, COVID-19 status, age in years and sex were almost always included in the sample metadata. Where available, HLA class I and class II types were obtained from metadata supplied by the sample provider rather than from assay-based typing. The paper as a whole reports these results and caveats: How much clinical and demographic metadata was included differed by source and by participant, and the metadata was provided uncurated.

This clone was observed a few times. The specificity of this receptor is unknown. Base qualities are missing; no much larger clone stands one base away. The immunoSEQ Assay, a bias-controlled multiplex PCR, was used to amplify TCRbeta CDR3 regions from genomic DNA. Processing in the source paper ran as follows. Nucleated cell counts per sample were estimated from amplification of reference gene primers within the assay. Sequence reads were collapsed and filtered to measure the absolute abundance of every unique TCRbeta CDR3 rearrangement. For each sample, productive Simpson clonality was calculated by taking the square root of Simpson's diversity index across productive rearrangements. TCRdb stores this immuneACCESS table with in-frame sequences only. Part of the clones is absent; in the studies checked, under half of the shortfall reflects unresolved V genes, and no reason is known for the rest. The V and J calls and clone size come from that table; D and trimming were worked out from the DNA. In this sample the table shows about 120,000 clones, over 70% of which occur a single time. Roughly 30% of the sample lies in the top ten.

Each collaborating institution followed its own protocols to collect whole blood in K2EDTA tubes. For TCRbeta analysis, collaborators shipped samples as frozen whole blood, isolated PBMCs, or DNA extracted from either of those sample types. For this chain, trimming is 4 bases at the V end and 4 bases at the J end, and the number of junction bases without a gene match is 6. The CDR3 starts with the cysteine, ends with the phenylalanine, and has 15 residues. Of all the DNA, just the CDR3 is kept, 45 bases in frame from base 1. According to the germline V gene, CDR1 reads MGHRA and CDR2 reads YSYEKL. The material sequenced was peripheral blood. The clonotype originates from a woman aged 70-85 years with acute or convalescent COVID-19. Recombination linked TRBV4-1 to TRBJ1-3; TRBD1 fits 8 bases in the junction. The CDR3 reads CASSPWQGAGNTIYF. The DNA is as follows: TGCGCCAGCAGCCCCTGGCAGGGGGCAGGAAACACCATATATTTT.